These 25 T cell receptor beta chains were sequenced from one sample in a study of shared clonotypes between healthy human individuals. Repertoires were generated with immunoSEQ multiplex PCR, while TCRdb's copy carries only in-frame clones and drops some. The table shows about 460,000 clones, with more than 70% occurring only once. The sample consisted of PBMCs. The receptors were sampled from a woman aged 35 to 49 in good health. Some clones in this sample may be carry-over from other donors' samples.

The rearrangement uses TRBV27 and TRBJ2-1; 13 bases are a match to TRBD2. Germline V gene sequence: CDR1 MNHEY, CDR2 SMNVEV (reference sequence). The CDR3 has 18 residues. The ends lost 4 bases at V and 0 bases at J; junction bases unmatched: 6. The CDR3 DNA is TGTGCCAGCAGTTCCGGGACTAGCGGGATCTTCTCCTACAATGAGCAGTTCTTC. The encoded protein is CASSSGTSGIFSYNEQFF.

The chain carries TRBV6-5 and TRBJ2-5; 11 bases line up with TRBD2. Unmatched junction bases numbered 9, after V lost 10 bases and J lost 5 bases. The CDR3 sequence is 14 residues long. CDR1 is MNHEY and CDR2 is SVGAGI in the germline V gene. In DNA form, the CDR3 reads TGTGCCACCGGAACTAGCGGGAGAGTTGAGACCCAGTACTTC. It codes for CATGTSGRVETQYF.

Concerning this clone itself: A far bigger clonotype differs at one base, so this is likely a read error. The chain recombines TRBV29-1 with TRBJ2-1; 13 positions agree with TRBD2. CDR3 length: 13 residues. Trimming at V came to 4 bases and at J to 10 bases, leaving 4 bases not matched to a gene. Germline V gene data show CDR1 as SQVTM and CDR2 as ANQGSEA. The CDR3 here is CSVGTSGSCEQFF. The CDR3 nucleotides read TGCAGCGTTGGGACTAGCGGGAGTTGCGAGCAGTTCTTC.

J is TRBJ2-5 and V is TRBV10-3; D may be TRBD1 or TRBD2 (6 bases each). The V end was cut by 8 bases, the J end by 0 bases, with 19 bases between. This CDR3 region has 16 residues. Germline V gene sequence: CDR1 ENHRY, CDR2 SYGVKD. CDR3 in amino acids: CAIGGGRGSHQETQYF. Here the CDR3 DNA reads TGTGCCATCGGAGGGGGTAGGGGGTCCCACCAAGAGACCCAGTACTTC.

This sequence joins TRBV4-3 and TRBJ2-1; 7 bases align to TRBD2. With 0 bases clipped from V and 6 bases from J, the junction kept 8 bases outside the gene matches. CDR1 and CDR2 from the germline V gene are LGHNA and YSLEER. This CDR3 is 16 amino acids long. The CDR3 DNA is TGCGCCAGCAGCCAAGATTCGACTAGCCAGAGCAATGAGCAGTTCTTC. It encodes CASSQDSTSQSNEQFF.

The chain carries TRBV6-1 and TRBJ2-7, with 13 bases that match TRBD2. Germline lookup yields CDR1 MNHNS and CDR2 SASEGT. The ends lost 1 base at V and 0 bases at J; junction bases unmatched: 9. CDR3 length: 19 amino acids. CDR3 amino acids: CASSEGRPGLAGSSYEQYF. The CDR3 DNA is TGTGCCAGCAGTGAAGGTAGACCGGGACTAGCGGGGAGCTCCTACGAGCAGTACTTC.

This chain uses TRBV2 with TRBJ2-1; D gene ambiguous. Germline CDR1 and CDR2: SNHLY and FYNNEI. Between the trimmed V and J ends, which lost 6 bases and 4 bases, there was a span of 7 bases. The CDR3 runs 12 residues. Written as DNA, the CDR3 is TGTGCCAGCAGGGACGTTTACAATGAGCAGTTCTTC. This translates into CASRDVYNEQFF. Full variable domain (missing parts from reference TRBV2 and TRBJ2-1): EPEVTQTPSHQVTQMGQEVILRCVPISNHLYFYWYRQILGQKVEFLVSFYNNEISEKSEIFDDQFSVERPDGSNFTLKIRSTKLEDSAMYFCASRDVYNEQFFGPGTRLTVL.

With regard to this clone: This likely reflects a read error, since a far larger clone is one base away. The chain is built from TRBV7-2 and TRBJ1-3; a possible D gene is TRBD1 (6 bases). The CDR3 contains 14 residues. The germline CDR1 and CDR2 sequences are SGHTA and FQGNSA. V dropped 6 bases and J dropped 3 bases, with 12 bases sitting between them. The DNA of the CDR3 is TGTGCCAGCAGTGTAGGGGGTGGTGGAAACACCATATATTTT. Translating it yields CASSVGGGGNTIYF.

The chain couples TRBV27 to TRBJ1-1, with TRBD1 matching 9 bases. The CDR3 is made up of 14 amino acids. With V trimmed by 6 bases and J by 5 bases, 7 bases remained unmatched. Per germline, CDR1 MNHEY and CDR2 SMNVEV (reference sequence). The CDR3 nucleotides read TGTGCCAGCAGACGATCACAGGGGGCGACTGAAGCTTTCTTT. It codes for CASRRSQGATEAFF.

The chain combines TRBV29-1 with TRBJ1-1, with D unclear. The CDR3 covers 15 residues. Germline V gene lookup returns CDR1 SQVTM and CDR2 ANQGSEA. Trimming left V 4 bases short and J 2 bases short, with 17 bases between. As DNA, the CDR3 is TGCAGCGTTGGTTCCCCCCAAATAAGTAACACTGAAGCTTTCTTT. Amino acids: CSVGSPQISNTEAFF.

V and J are TRBV27 and TRBJ1-1; 7 bases match TRBD1. This CDR3 contains 12 residues. V was clipped by 5 bases and J by 12 bases; unmatched bases: 9. CDR1 and CDR2 (germline): MNHEY, SMNVEV (reference sequence). The CDR3 sequence: CASSPGGQKPFF. The DNA for the CDR3 is TGTGCCAGCAGTCCCGGGGGACAGAAGCCTTTCTTT.

V and J are TRBV30 and TRBJ2-3; 8 nucleotides agree with TRBD2. Trimming cost V 0 bases and J 2 bases; bases outside gene matches: 4. The CDR3 length is 15 residues. Germline V gene lookup returns CDR1 GTSNPN and CDR2 SVGIG (reference sequence). The CDR3 loop reads CAWSVLAEHTDTQYF. The CDR3 bases are TGTGCCTGGAGTGTACTAGCGGAGCACACAGATACGCAGTATTTT.

The chain uses TRBV5-6 and TRBJ2-1, with 9 bases that match TRBD2. The ends lost 3 bases at V and 7 bases at J; junction bases unmatched: 8. Per germline, CDR1 SGHDT and CDR2 YYEEEE. This CDR3 region has 15 residues. For the CDR3, the DNA is TGTGCCAGCAGCTCGTTCACTAGCGGGTGGAATGAGCAGTTCTTC. This gives the protein CASSSFTSGWNEQFF.

This chain uses TRBV9 with TRBJ2-1; D is undetermined. CDR3 length equals 14 residues. V dropped 4 bases and J dropped 0 bases, with 8 bases sitting between them. The germline CDR1 and CDR2 sequences are SGDLS and YYNGEE. The DNA for the CDR3 is TGTGCCAGCAGCTTATCCGGCTCCTACAATGAGCAGTTCTTC. The encoded protein is CASSLSGSYNEQFF.

The CDR3 bases are TGTGCCAGCAGCAAACCCGGACAGGGTTGGAATCAGCCCCAGCATTTT. Encoded protein: CASSKPGQGWNQPQHF. V usage is TRBV7-8 and J usage is TRBJ1-5; 8 nucleotides agree with TRBD1. CDR3 length: 16 residues. Trimming removed 5 bases from V and 4 bases from J; junction bases left unmatched: 10. Per germline, CDR1 SGHVS and CDR2 FQNEAQ.

This clone occurred many times. J is TRBJ2-6 and V is TRBV28; D unresolved. The CDR3 runs to 11 residues. The germline V gene has CDR1 MDHEN and CDR2 SYDVKM. V was pared by 7 bases and J by 3 bases, with 1 base between. CDR3 protein: CASNGANVLTF. The CDR3 nucleotides read TGTGCCAGCAATGGGGCCAACGTCCTGACTTTC.

This clone was observed a few times. The chain couples TRBV7-3 to TRBJ1-4; no firm D call. The V end was cut by 2 bases, the J end by 8 bases, with 9 bases between. The CDR3 covers 13 residues. Germline V CDR1 and CDR2: SGHTA, FQGTGA. CDR3 bases: TGTGCCAGCAGCTTAGATCACGGGGAAAAACTGTTTTTT. Its translation is CASSLDHGEKLFF.

Regarding this clone: One junction end does not reproduce the germline sequence, and a read error may be involved. The V call is TRBV4-1, the J call TRBJ2-1; D is perhaps TRBD2 (5 bases). Germline CDR1 and CDR2: MGHRA and YSYEKL. The CDR3 spans 17 residues. The chain's CDR3 is CASSQVSTGNSNNEQFF. As DNA, the CDR3 is TGCGCCAGCAGCCAAGTCTCCACCGGGAACTCCAACAATGAGCAGTTCTTC.

The chain links TRBV5-5 to TRBJ1-5; no clear D gene. Germline CDR1 and CDR2: SGHKS and YYEKEE (reference sequence). The germline V and J ends were trimmed by 5 bases and 1 base, with 7 bases remaining between them. The CDR3 length is 13 residues. CDR3 amino acids: CASSEWSNQPQHF. DNA of the CDR3: TGTGCCAGCAGTGAGTGGAGCAATCAGCCCCAGCATTTT.

This chain joins TRBV5-8 and TRBJ1-4; no clear D gene. Germline V CDR1 and CDR2: SGHTS, YDEGEE. Trimming removed 0 bases at V and 7 bases at J, with 10 bases between. The CDR3 is 14 residues long. As DNA, the CDR3 is TGTGCCAGCAGCTTGGGCCGGGCTCGTGAAAAACTGTTTTTT. It yields the protein CASSLGRAREKLFF.

This clone was observed a few times. A read error is the likely source, as a far larger clone sits one nucleotide away. A read error is likely, as this CDR3 ends without the conserved phenylalanine or tryptophan. The chain joins TRBV29-1 to TRBJ1-1; D is ambiguous. V was trimmed by 3 bases and J by 1 base, leaving 9 bases between them. Germline CDR1 and CDR2: SQVTM and ANQGSEA. The CDR3 consists of 13 residues. CDR3 residues: CSVEGGGNTEAFS. The CDR3 DNA reads TGCAGCGTTGAGGGCGGCGGGAACACTGAAGCTTTCTCT.

This rearrangement joins TRBV28 to TRBJ2-5; tentative D call: TRBD2 (6 bases). In germline, CDR1 is MDHEN, CDR2 SYDVKM. The V end was cut by 5 bases, the J end by 5 bases, with 12 bases between. This CDR3 is 13 amino acids long. The CDR3 DNA reads as TGTGCCAGCAGTGCAACTAGCCCGGAGACCCAGTACTTC. As protein: CASSATSPETQYF.

This chain connects TRBV29-1 to TRBJ2-7; D is unresolved. V dropped 4 bases and J dropped 4 bases, with 20 bases sitting between them. CDR3 length equals 15 residues. CDR1 SQVTM and CDR2 ANQGSEA come from the germline V gene. CDR3 DNA sequence: TGCAGCGTTGCAGGTTTAGGACCATCCTCGTACGAGCAGTACTTC. Translating gives CSVAGLGPSSYEQYF.

Ten or more counts support this clone. The chain recombines TRBV11-2 with TRBJ2-1, with 7 positions matching TRBD2. Losses at the gene ends were 1 base for V and 3 bases for J; bases not matched to a gene: 3. Germline loops: CDR1 SGHAT, CDR2 FQNNGV. This CDR3 has 15 amino acids. CDR3 nucleotides: TGTGCCAGCAGCTTAGCCCCGGGGGGCTACAATGAGCAGTTCTTC. It codes for CASSLAPGGYNEQFF.

The chain recombines TRBV18 with TRBJ2-3; 10 positions agree with TRBD2. Germline V gene lookup returns CDR1 KGHSH and CDR2 LQKENI. CDR3 length equals 16 residues. V was pared by 2 bases and J by 4 bases, with 6 bases of the junction left unmatched. Here the CDR3 DNA reads TGTGCCAGCTCACCAGCGAGCGGGAGGGTAGCAGATACGCAGTATTTT. Translating it yields CASSPASGRVADTQYF.